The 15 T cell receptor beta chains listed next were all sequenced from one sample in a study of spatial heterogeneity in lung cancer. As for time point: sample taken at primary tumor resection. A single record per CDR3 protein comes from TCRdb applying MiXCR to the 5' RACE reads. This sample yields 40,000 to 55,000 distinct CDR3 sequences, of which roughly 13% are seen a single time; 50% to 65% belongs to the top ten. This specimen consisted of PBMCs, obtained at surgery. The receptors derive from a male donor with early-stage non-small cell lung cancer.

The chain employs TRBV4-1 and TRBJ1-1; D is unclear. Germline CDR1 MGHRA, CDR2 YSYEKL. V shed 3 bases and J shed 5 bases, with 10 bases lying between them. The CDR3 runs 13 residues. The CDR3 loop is CASSHPTGTEAFF. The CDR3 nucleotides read TGCGCCAGCAGCCACCCCACGGGGACTGAAGCTTTCTTT.

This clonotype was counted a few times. CDR3 DNA sequence: TGTGCCAGCAGTTACGGGACAGGAGATACGCAGTATTTT. This gives the protein CASSYGTGDTQYF. V and J are TRBV6-5 and TRBJ2-3, with 8 bases aligning to TRBD1. Trimming removed 2 bases from V and 5 bases from J; junction bases left unmatched: 0. Germline CDR1 and CDR2: MNHEY and SVGAGI. The CDR3 contains 13 residues.

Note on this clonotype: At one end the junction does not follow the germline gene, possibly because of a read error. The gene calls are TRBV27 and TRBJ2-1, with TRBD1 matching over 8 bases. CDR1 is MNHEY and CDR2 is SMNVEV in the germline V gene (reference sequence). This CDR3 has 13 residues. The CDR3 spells CASSDLSRDRRLF. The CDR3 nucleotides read TGTGCCAGCAGCGATCTTAGCCGGGACAGGAGACTCTTC.

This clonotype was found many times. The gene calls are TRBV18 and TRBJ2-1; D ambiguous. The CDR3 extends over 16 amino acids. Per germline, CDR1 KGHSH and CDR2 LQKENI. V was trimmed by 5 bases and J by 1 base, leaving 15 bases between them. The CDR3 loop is CASSAKTTSSYNEQFF. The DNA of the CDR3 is TGTGCCAGCTCAGCTAAGACAACATCTTCCTACAATGAGCAGTTCTTC.

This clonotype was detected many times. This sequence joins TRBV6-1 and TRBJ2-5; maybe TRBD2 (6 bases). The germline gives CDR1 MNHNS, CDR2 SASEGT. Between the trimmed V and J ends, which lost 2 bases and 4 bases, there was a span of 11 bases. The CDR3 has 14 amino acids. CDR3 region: CASSESGDSETQYF. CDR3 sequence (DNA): TGTGCCAGCAGTGAATCGGGGGATTCAGAGACCCAGTACTTC.

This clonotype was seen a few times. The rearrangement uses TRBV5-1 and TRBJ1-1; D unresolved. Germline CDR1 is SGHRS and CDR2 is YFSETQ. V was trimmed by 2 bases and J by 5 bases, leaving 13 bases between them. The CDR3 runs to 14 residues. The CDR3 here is CASSFTGVGTEAFF. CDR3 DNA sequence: TGCGCCAGCAGCTTTACCGGGGTTGGAACTGAAGCTTTCTTT.

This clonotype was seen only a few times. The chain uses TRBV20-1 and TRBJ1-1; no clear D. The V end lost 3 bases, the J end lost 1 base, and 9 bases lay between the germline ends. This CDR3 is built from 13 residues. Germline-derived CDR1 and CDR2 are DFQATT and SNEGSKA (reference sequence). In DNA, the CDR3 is TGCAGTGCTAGTTATAGGGCGAACACTGAAGCTTTCTTT. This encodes CSASYRANTEAFF.

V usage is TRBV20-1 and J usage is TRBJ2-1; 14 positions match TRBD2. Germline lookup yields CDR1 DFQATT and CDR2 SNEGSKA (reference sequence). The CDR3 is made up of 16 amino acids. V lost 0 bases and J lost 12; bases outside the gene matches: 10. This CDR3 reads CSARDPGTSGRRGQFF. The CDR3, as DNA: TGCAGTGCTAGAGACCCCGGGACTAGCGGGAGACGGGGGCAGTTCTTC.

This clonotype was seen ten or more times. The CDR3 DNA sequence: TGTGCCAGCAGACGTACCTCGGAGGGAAGCGGGAGCTACGAGCAGTACTTC. Its translation: CASRRTSEGSGSYEQYF. The chain carries TRBV6-5 and TRBJ2-7; 8 nucleotides line up with TRBD2. The V segment lost 6 bases and the J segment 3 bases; nucleotides outside the gene matches: 16. Germline V lookup: CDR1 MNHEY, CDR2 SVGAGI. The CDR3 runs to 17 residues.

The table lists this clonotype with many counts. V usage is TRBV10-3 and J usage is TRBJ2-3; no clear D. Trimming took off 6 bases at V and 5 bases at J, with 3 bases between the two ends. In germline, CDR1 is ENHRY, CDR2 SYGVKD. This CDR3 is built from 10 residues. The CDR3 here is CAIRGDTQYF. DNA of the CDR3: TGTGCCATCAGGGGAGATACGCAGTATTTT.

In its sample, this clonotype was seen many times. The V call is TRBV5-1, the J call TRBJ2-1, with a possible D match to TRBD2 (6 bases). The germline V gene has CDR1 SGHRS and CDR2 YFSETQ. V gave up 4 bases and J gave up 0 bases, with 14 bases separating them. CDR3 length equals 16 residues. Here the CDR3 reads CASSTRAGLSYNEQFF. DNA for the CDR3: TGCGCCAGCAGCACGAGAGCGGGCCTCTCCTACAATGAGCAGTTCTTC.

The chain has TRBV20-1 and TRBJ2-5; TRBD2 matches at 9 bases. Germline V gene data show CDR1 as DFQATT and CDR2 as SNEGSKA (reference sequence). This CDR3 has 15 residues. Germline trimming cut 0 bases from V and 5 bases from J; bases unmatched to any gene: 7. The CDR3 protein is CSARDGAGGRETQYF. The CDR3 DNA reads TGCAGTGCTAGAGACGGAGCGGGAGGCCGCGAGACCCAGTACTTC.

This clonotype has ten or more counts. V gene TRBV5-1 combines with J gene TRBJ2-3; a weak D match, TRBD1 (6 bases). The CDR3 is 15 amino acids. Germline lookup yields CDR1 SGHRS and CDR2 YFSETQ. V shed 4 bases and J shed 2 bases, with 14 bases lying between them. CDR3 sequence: CASSPRGIDTDTQYF. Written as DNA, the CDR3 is TGCGCCAGCAGCCCCAGGGGAATCGACACAGATACGCAGTATTTT.

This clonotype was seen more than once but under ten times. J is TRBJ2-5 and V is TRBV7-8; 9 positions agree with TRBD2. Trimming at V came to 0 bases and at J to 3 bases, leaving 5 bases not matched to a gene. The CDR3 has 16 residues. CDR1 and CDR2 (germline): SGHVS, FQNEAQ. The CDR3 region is CASSLAYGGGEETQYF. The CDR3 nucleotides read TGTGCCAGCAGCTTAGCGTACGGCGGGGGGGAAGAGACCCAGTACTTC.

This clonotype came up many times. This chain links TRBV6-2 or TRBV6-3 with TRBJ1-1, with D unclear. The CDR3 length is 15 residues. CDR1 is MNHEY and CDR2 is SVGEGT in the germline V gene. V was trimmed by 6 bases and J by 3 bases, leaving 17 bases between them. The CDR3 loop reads CASSPTSPTYTEAFF. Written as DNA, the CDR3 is TGTGCCAGCAGCCCGACCTCCCCGACGTACACTGAAGCTTTCTTT.